These 9 T cell receptor beta chains originate from one sample sequenced in a study of identifying expanded T cells in peripheral blood. Produced via immunoSEQ multiplex PCR; TCRdb's table is partial and in-frame only. The table has approximately 85,000 clones, 88% seen once. Sequencing was done on a sample of blood. These receptors all come from a person between 18 and 75 years old in good health.

The V call is TRBV27, the J call TRBJ2-7; D is undetermined. This CDR3 is built from 15 residues. The germline V gene has CDR1 MNHEY and CDR2 SMNVEV (reference sequence). Trimming cost V 2 bases and J 3 bases, with 14 bases left between them. CDR3 protein: CASSLNPGLGYEQYF. The CDR3 DNA reads as TGTGCCAGCAGTTTAAATCCCGGCCTTGGCTACGAGCAGTACTTC.

This clone was recorded once. The CDR3 DNA reads TGTGCCAGCAGCTTTGGACAGGGAAGCTCCTACGAGCAGTACTTC. This codes for CASSFGQGSSYEQYF. This rearrangement joins TRBV7-6 to TRBJ2-7; the match to TRBD1 covers 8 bases. The CDR3 covers 15 residues. The ends lost 3 bases at V and 0 bases at J; junction bases unmatched: 4. The V gene's germline CDR1 is SGHVS and CDR2 FNYEAQ.

This clone was observed a handful of times. The chain employs TRBV28 and TRBJ1-2; D possibly corresponds to TRBD1 (6 bases). V was trimmed by 5 bases and J by 8 bases, leaving 24 bases between them. This CDR3 has 16 residues. Germline lookup yields CDR1 MDHEN and CDR2 SYDVKM. For the CDR3, the DNA is TGTGCCAGCAGTCCTCCACAGGGACCCACCCGAGGGGGCTACACCTTC. Translated: CASSPPQGPTRGGYTF.

The rearrangement links TRBV11-2 to TRBJ2-7; D might be TRBD1 (6 bases). Germline CDR1 SGHAT, CDR2 FQNNGV. The CDR3 is made up of 13 amino acids. Trimming took off 5 bases at V and 3 bases at J, with 11 bases between the two ends. CDR3 protein: CASSGGRRYEQYF. DNA for the CDR3: TGTGCCAGCAGCGGGGGCCGTCGCTACGAGCAGTACTTC.

This chain links TRBV5-1 with TRBJ2-1; 8 positions match TRBD1. The V segment lost 4 bases and the J segment 2 bases; nucleotides outside the gene matches: 2. CDR1 is SGHRS and CDR2 is YFSETQ in the germline V gene. The CDR3 spans 14 residues. This CDR3 is CASSQGQAYNEQFF. CDR3 coding DNA: TGCGCCAGCAGCCAGGGACAGGCCTACAATGAGCAGTTCTTC.

V and J are TRBV27 and TRBJ1-2, with 10 bases that match TRBD1. Germline V CDR1 and CDR2: MNHEY, SMNVEV (reference sequence). V was clipped by 8 bases and J by 4 bases; unmatched bases: 16. The CDR3 extends over 17 amino acids. CDR3 loop: CASRGKLRDRGVYGYTF. CDR3 DNA sequence: TGTGCCAGCCGGGGCAAACTCCGGGACAGGGGAGTCTATGGCTACACCTTC.

The rearrangement joins TRBV4-1 to TRBJ2-2; D unresolved. CDR1 is MGHRA, CDR2 YSYEKL, per germline. Trimming removed 4 bases from V and 6 bases from J, with 15 bases in between. The CDR3 totals 15 residues. The CDR3 spells CASSLVEVRAGELFF. The CDR3 DNA follows: TGCGCCAGCAGCCTCGTTGAGGTTAGGGCCGGGGAGCTGTTTTTT.

The V gene is TRBV7-9, the J gene TRBJ2-7; D remains unclear. V gave up 5 bases and J gave up 4 bases, with 18 bases separating them. The germline V gene encodes CDR1 SEHNR and CDR2 FQNEAQ (reference sequence). This CDR3 has 15 residues. As DNA, the CDR3 is TGTGCCAGCAGCCCCCCCCTGGCGGATGAGTACGAGCAGTACTTC. Amino acids: CASSPPLADEYEQYF.

The chain uses TRBV6-6 and TRBJ1-6; no firm D call. Trimming shortened V by 2 bases and J by 7 bases, and 9 bases separated the two germline ends. Germline values: CDR1 MNHNY, CDR2 SVGAGI (reference sequence). The CDR3 has 14 residues. The CDR3 DNA sequence: TGTGCCAGCAGTTACAGGACGTCAAATTCACCCCTCCACTTT. Its translation is CASSYRTSNSPLHF.